Below are 27 T cell receptor beta chains sequenced from a single sample in a study of shared clonotypes between healthy human individuals. Sequencing used immunoSEQ multiplex PCR; TCRdb keeps in-frame clones, though not all of them. The sample includes roughly 2.2 million clones, approximately 93% of them seen just once. The sequencing input was naive CD4+ T cells from PBMCs. The subset was: CD45RA+ positively selected. The receptors were sampled from a man aged 18 to 30 in good health. Some clones in this sample may be carry-over from other donors' samples.

With respect to this clone: The sample contains more than one DNA sequence encoding this CDR3. The rearrangement links TRBV5-1 to TRBJ2-3, with a tentative D call TRBD1 (6 bases). The CDR3 spans 15 residues. Germline V gene lookup returns CDR1 SGHRS and CDR2 YFSETQ. The V gene lost 0 bases and the J gene lost 5 bases, with 13 bases spanning the gap. The CDR3 sequence is CASSLAGTSGDTQYF. For the CDR3, the DNA is TGCGCCAGCAGCTTGGCCGGGACATCGGGAGATACGCAGTATTTT.

This clone was recorded only once. The CDR3 DNA sequence: TGTGCTAGTGGTTTGGCTGACACCAGTAGCACAGATACGCAGTATTTT. This encodes CASGLADTSSTDTQYF. The rearrangement uses TRBV12-5 and TRBJ2-3; D is ambiguous. The germline gives CDR1 LGHNT, CDR2 FRNRAP. CDR3 length: 16 residues. V lost 1 base to trimming and J lost 0 bases, with 11 bases between them.

The chain has TRBV7-2 and TRBJ2-5; 12 nucleotides match TRBD2. The germline CDR1 and CDR2 sequences are SGHTA and FQGNSA. The junction had 15 bases not matched to a gene; V was cut back by 5 bases and J by 5 bases. The CDR3 is made up of 18 amino acids. The chain's CDR3 is CASSAQLLAGGPGETQYF. In DNA form, the CDR3 reads TGTGCCAGCAGCGCACAGCTGCTAGCGGGAGGGCCGGGGGAGACCCAGTACTTC.

The J gene is TRBJ2-7, the V gene TRBV7-2; 8 positions agree with TRBD2. Germline trimming cut 0 bases from V and 1 base from J; bases unmatched to any gene: 5. Germline lookup yields CDR1 SGHTA and CDR2 FQGNSA. The CDR3 has 16 residues. CDR3 nucleotides: TGTGCCAGCAGCTTAGCGGCGGGGGGCCGGTCCTACGAGCAGTACTTC. Protein product: CASSLAAGGRSYEQYF.

This chain connects TRBV7-8 to TRBJ1-5; TRBD1 matches at 7 bases. The CDR3 runs to 16 residues. J gave up 1 base and V 2 bases, and 5 bases lay outside the gene matches. The germline V gene has CDR1 SGHVS and CDR2 FQNEAQ. This CDR3 is CASSLIQGGSNQPQHF. DNA of the CDR3: TGTGCCAGCAGCTTAATCCAGGGGGGAAGCAATCAGCCCCAGCATTTT.

This chain connects TRBV19 to TRBJ2-1; 7 positions agree with TRBD1. Germline values: CDR1 LNHDA, CDR2 SQIVND (reference sequence). V shed 3 bases, J shed 10 bases, and the junction held 6 bases outside the gene matches. The CDR3 spans 13 residues. The chain's CDR3 is CASSIPGQQEQFF. The DNA of the CDR3 is TGTGCCAGTAGTATCCCGGGACAGCAGGAGCAGTTCTTC.

CDR3 in DNA: TGCGCCAGCAGCTTGACTCGAGGGCCCGGCACAGATACGCAGTATTTT. This sequence encodes CASSLTRGPGTDTQYF. This rearrangement joins TRBV5-1 to TRBJ2-3, with D maybe TRBD2 (5 bases). In germline, CDR1 is SGHRS, CDR2 YFSETQ. There are 16 residues in the CDR3. V lost 1 base to trimming and J lost 1 base, with 13 bases between them.

V and J are TRBV7-3 and TRBJ2-7; perhaps TRBD2 as D (5 bases). The germline V and J ends were trimmed by 2 bases and 0 bases, with 8 bases remaining between them. Germline V gene sequence: CDR1 SGHTA, CDR2 FQGTGA. This CDR3 is built from 14 residues. Here the CDR3 reads CASSLSSYSYEQYF. The CDR3 DNA follows: TGTGCCAGCAGCTTATCTAGCTACTCCTACGAGCAGTACTTC.

J is TRBJ2-3 and V is TRBV19; 7 positions agree with TRBD2. CDR1 is LNHDA and CDR2 is SQIVND in the germline V gene (reference sequence). The CDR3 has 13 amino acids. After removal of 7 bases from V and 2 bases from J, the junction contained 3 bases not matched to a gene. In DNA form, the CDR3 reads TGTGCCAGTAAGCGGGATGCCACAGATACGCAGTATTTT. Its translation is CASKRDATDTQYF. The whole variable domain, filled in from reference TRBV19 and TRBJ2-3, reads DGGITQSPKYLFRKEGQNVTLSCEQNLNHDAMYWYRQDPGQGLRLIYYSQIVNDFQKGDIAEGYSVSREKKESFPLTVTSAQKNPTAFYLCASKRDATDTQYFGPGTRLTVL.

This chain connects TRBV7-2 to TRBJ2-3, with D unresolved. V was shortened by 5 bases and J by 2 bases, with 8 bases between the two germline ends. The CDR3 is 13 amino acids. The V gene's germline CDR1 is SGHTA and CDR2 FQGNSA. The CDR3 sequence: CASSPRVTDTQYF. The CDR3 coding sequence is TGTGCCAGCAGCCCCCGGGTCACAGATACGCAGTATTTT.

The chain is built from TRBV29-1 and TRBJ2-2, with D possibly TRBD2 on 6 matching bases. V lost 3 bases to trimming and J lost 5 bases, with 13 bases between them. The CDR3 contains 14 residues. Germline CDR1 reads SQVTM; CDR2 reads ANQGSEA. CDR3 DNA sequence: TGCAGCGTTGACGGTACTAGCCTGACCGGGGAGCTGTTTTTT. Its protein product is CSVDGTSLTGELFF.

The chain joins TRBV18 to TRBJ1-2; tentative D call: TRBD1 (5 bases). Per germline, CDR1 KGHSH and CDR2 LQKENI. V was pared by 4 bases and J by 8 bases, with 14 bases between. This CDR3 has 13 amino acids. Written as DNA, the CDR3 is TGTGCCAGCTCACAGGGGTTATCGGGAGGCTACACCTTC. This encodes CASSQGLSGGYTF.

The chain recombines TRBV11-3 with TRBJ2-1; 8 bases line up with TRBD1. This CDR3 comprises 15 residues. Losses at the gene ends were 6 bases for V and 0 bases for J; bases not matched to a gene: 4. Germline V CDR1 and CDR2: SGHNT, YENEEA. The CDR3 loop reads CASSRTGNSYNEQFF. CDR3 nucleotides: TGTGCCAGCAGTCGGACAGGGAACTCCTACAATGAGCAGTTCTTC. The full variable domain, completed using reference TRBV11-3 and TRBJ2-1, is EAGVVQSPRYKIIEKKQPVAFWCNPISGHNTLYWYLQNLGQGPELLIRYENEEAVDDSQLPKDRFSAERLKGVDSTLKIQPAELGDSAVYLCASSRTGNSYNEQFFGPGTRLTVL.

This clone has a single count. CDR3 in amino acids: CASSEGQVSPLHF. CDR3 nucleotide sequence: TGTGCCAGCAGTGAGGGACAGGTCTCACCCCTCCACTTT. V is TRBV25-1 and J is TRBJ1-6; 8 bases align to TRBD1. This CDR3 has 13 residues. Germline V CDR1 and CDR2: MGHDK, SYGVNS. With V trimmed by 3 bases and J by 10 bases, 2 bases remained unmatched. Filled out from reference TRBV25-1 and TRBJ1-6, the complete variable domain reads EADIYQTPRYLVIGTGKKITLECSQTMGHDKMYWYQQDPGMELHLIHYSYGVNSTEKGDLSSESTVSRIRTEHFPLTLESARPSHTSQYLCASSEGQVSPLHFGNGTRLTVT.

The chain recombines TRBV28 with TRBJ2-7, with TRBD2 matching 9 bases. Per germline, CDR1 MDHEN and CDR2 SYDVKM. The trim removed 6 bases at V and 4 bases at J, leaving 13 bases unmatched. CDR3 length: 16 amino acids. The DNA of the CDR3 is TGTGCCAGCAGGGAGGGGACGGCTAGCGGGGAGTACGAGCAGTACTTC. Translation: CASREGTASGEYEQYF.

The chain has TRBV4-3 and TRBJ2-1, with unresolved D. The CDR3 length is 16 residues. V lost 3 bases, J lost 0 bases, and 12 bases lay in between. Germline V CDR1 and CDR2: LGHNA, YSLEER. The CDR3, as DNA: TGCGCCAGCAGCCATACGGTCCGAAGCTCCTACAATGAGCAGTTCTTC. It specifies CASSHTVRSSYNEQFF.

J is TRBJ1-1 and V is TRBV2, with a possible D match to TRBD1 (6 bases). Trimming took off 9 bases at V and 0 bases at J, with 11 bases between the two ends. Germline V CDR1 and CDR2: SNHLY, FYNNEI. The CDR3 extends over 13 amino acids. CDR3: CASHREMNTEAFF. The DNA for the CDR3 is TGTGCCAGTCACAGGGAGATGAACACTGAAGCTTTCTTT.

This clone was observed a single time. The V call is TRBV7-3, the J call TRBJ1-2; 9 positions match TRBD1. Germline V lookup: CDR1 SGHTA, CDR2 FQGTGA. The length of the CDR3 is 13 residues. Trimming removed 5 bases from V and 7 bases from J; junction bases left unmatched: 5. Written as DNA, the CDR3 is TGTGCCAGCAGCAGAGGACAGGGGAGTGGCTACACCTTC. Protein product: CASSRGQGSGYTF.

This clone has just a few counts. The chain is built from TRBV6-5 and TRBJ1-5, with 7 bases identical to TRBD1. The length of the CDR3 is 13 residues. V was clipped by 6 bases and J by 4 bases; unmatched bases: 3. Germline CDR1 and CDR2: MNHEY and SVGAGI. The DNA for the CDR3 is TGTGCCAGCAGGGGACAGTGGAATCAGCCCCAGCATTTT. This codes for CASRGQWNQPQHF.

V gene TRBV30 combines with J gene TRBJ2-3, with 13 bases aligning to TRBD2. J was trimmed by 8 bases and V by 4 bases; bases with no gene match: 12. This CDR3 contains 16 residues. The germline V gene has CDR1 GTSNPN and CDR2 SVGIG (reference sequence). The CDR3 spells CAWIRTSGRIEGTQYF. For the CDR3, the DNA is TGTGCCTGGATTCGGACTAGCGGGAGAATTGAGGGTACGCAGTATTTT.

This clone has only one observation. This rearrangement joins TRBV5-1 to TRBJ2-3, with 9 bases lining up with TRBD2. Germline CDR1 reads SGHRS; CDR2 reads YFSETQ. Trimming took 0 bases from V and 2 from J; bases not matched to a gene: 4. This CDR3 has 16 amino acids. The CDR3 is CASSLGTSEYTDTQYF. The CDR3 bases are TGCGCCAGCAGCTTGGGGACTAGCGAGTACACAGATACGCAGTATTTT. Full variable domain (outside the CDR3, taken from reference TRBV5-1 and TRBJ2-3): KAGVTQTPRYLIKTRGQQVTLSCSPISGHRSVSWYQQTPGQGLQFLFEYFSETQRNKGNFPGRFSGRQFSNSRSEMNVSTLELGDSALYLCASSLGTSEYTDTQYFGPGTRLTVL.

V and J are TRBV7-2 and TRBJ2-5; no firm D call. Germline CDR1 is SGHTA and CDR2 is FQGNSA. V was shortened by 2 bases and J by 0 bases, with 10 bases between the two germline ends. This CDR3 has 15 amino acids. CDR3 sequence: CASSLSDVNQETQYF. In DNA, the CDR3 is TGTGCCAGCAGCTTATCCGACGTAAACCAAGAGACCCAGTACTTC.

With respect to this clone: This CDR3 is also generated by other DNA sequences in the sample. The chain combines TRBV28 with TRBJ2-2; D tentatively fits TRBD1 or TRBD2 (5 bases each). The CDR3 totals 16 residues. Germline CDR1 MDHEN, CDR2 SYDVKM. The V gene lost 4 bases and the J gene lost 1 base, with 13 bases spanning the gap. Written as DNA, the CDR3 is TGTGCCAGCAGTTCCCCGGGGCAGGGGAACACCGGGGAGCTGTTTTTT. Its protein is CASSSPGQGNTGELFF.

V gene TRBV11-2 combines with J gene TRBJ2-7; D possibly corresponds to TRBD2 (5 bases). The CDR3 has 16 residues. Germline CDR1 is SGHAT and CDR2 is FQNNGV. The germline V and J ends were trimmed by 4 bases and 0 bases, with 16 bases remaining between them. DNA for the CDR3: TGTGCCAGCAGCTCGTTGCACAAGCGGAGCTCCTACGAGCAGTACTTC. Protein sequence: CASSSLHKRSSYEQYF.

V is TRBV29-1 and J is TRBJ2-7; the D gene is possibly TRBD1 (5 bases). Trimming removed 4 bases from V and 5 bases from J, with 9 bases in between. The CDR3 is made up of 11 amino acids. Per the germline V gene, CDR1 is SQVTM and CDR2 is ANQGSEA. The CDR3 DNA reads as TGCAGCGTTGGAGACAGAGACGAGCAGTACTTC. Protein product: CSVGDRDEQYF.

The chain links TRBV5-1 to TRBJ2-5; a weak D match, TRBD2 (7 bases). The CDR3 runs 13 residues. The germline gives CDR1 SGHRS, CDR2 YFSETQ. V was cut by 7 bases and J by 1 base, with 11 bases left in between. The CDR3 loop reads CASGRGSQETQYF. DNA of the CDR3: TGCGCCAGCGGGAGGGGGAGCCAAGAGACCCAGTACTTC. Looking up the rest from reference TRBV5-1 and TRBJ2-5 gives the full variable domain: KAGVTQTPRYLIKTRGQQVTLSCSPISGHRSVSWYQQTPGQGLQFLFEYFSETQRNKGNFPGRFSGRQFSNSRSEMNVSTLELGDSALYLCASGRGSQETQYFGPGTRLLVL.

The chain is built from TRBV29-1 and TRBJ1-1; 8 positions agree with TRBD1. Germline V CDR1 and CDR2: SQVTM, ANQGSEA. There are 13 residues in the CDR3. V lost 7 bases and J lost 6; bases outside the gene matches: 10. The CDR3 sequence: CSASRGLDPEAFF. CDR3 DNA sequence: TGCAGCGCTTCCAGGGGGCTCGACCCTGAAGCTTTCTTT. Full variable domain (remainder filled in from reference TRBV29-1 and TRBJ1-1): SAVISQKPSRDICQRGTSLTIQCQVDSQVTMMFWYRQQPGQSLTLIATANQGSEATYESGFVIDKFPISRPNLTFSTLTVSNMSPEDSSIYLCSASRGLDPEAFFGQGTRLTVV.